Listed below are T cell receptor beta chains from one sample, sequenced in a study of patients and donors after allogeneic stem cell transplantation. Using its own MiXCR run on the RT-PCR reads, TCRdb lists one record per CDR3 protein. The data show 920,000 or so distinct CDR3 sequences, around 17% seen once. Sequenced: blood, either unsorted or a sorted T cell fraction (not recorded which). These receptors were taken from a human donor who was either an allogeneic HSCT recipient or a stem cell or donor lymphocyte infusion donor (not recorded which). It is not recorded whose cells these are; they may come from a transplant donor. Both conserved end residues are part of each CDR3. The D gene is left open where the match is weak. Part of the rows lack a size; the others show once, few, many or a class for expanded clones.

TRBV29-1,TRBD1,many,TRBJ2-7,TGCAGCGCCCAACGGGACAGGGAGTACGAGCAGTACTTC,CSAQRDREYEQYF
TRBV5-5,TRBD1,NA,TRBJ2-5,TGTGCCAGCACCCTTCGGCGACAGGGGTCGATACGAGAGACCCAGTACTTC,CASTLRRQGSIRETQYF
TRBV5-6,TRBD1,few,TRBJ2-5,TGTGCCAGCAGCTCGACAGGGGGAGTCCAAGAGACCCAGTACTTC,CASSSTGGVQETQYF
TRBV7-9,TRBD2,few,TRBJ2-5,TGTGCCAGCAGCCCCCGAGGCGGGGGCCAAGAGACCCAGTACTTC,CASSPRGGGQETQYF
TRBV5-1,NA,NA,TRBJ2-7,TGCGCCAGCAGCTTGGAACAGGCCGACTACGAGCAGTACTTC,CASSLEQADYEQYF
TRBV4-1,NA,few,TRBJ2-7,TGCGCCAGCAGCCAACAATCCCGAGGGGGCGAGCAGTACTTC,CASSQQSRGGEQYF
TRBV20-1,NA,few,TRBJ2-1,TGCAGTGCTAGAGATTTCGGGGGAGACGAGCAGTTCTTC,CSARDFGGDEQFF
TRBV24-1,NA,few,TRBJ2-6,TGTGCCACCAGTGATCCGTCGGACTGGATGTCTGGGGCCAACGTCCTGACTTTC,CATSDPSDWMSGANVLTF
TRBV5-1,TRBD1,few,TRBJ2-7,TGCGCCAGCAGCTCTGGACAGGGGGAGGACGAGCAGTACTTC,CASSSGQGEDEQYF
TRBV20-1,NA,NA,TRBJ1-4,TGCAGTGCTAGAGGGTTTGGATCATACGAAAAACTGTTTTTT,CSARGFGSYEKLFF
TRBV3-1,NA,many,TRBJ2-2,TGTGCCAGCAGCCTTCTAAGCGGAACCGGGGAGCTGTTTTTT,CASSLLSGTGELFF
TRBV11-2,TRBD2,few,TRBJ2-3,TGTGCCAGCGGGAAGACGGGGGGGCCAACAGATACGCAGTATTTT,CASGKTGGPTDTQYF
TRBV6-5,TRBD1,NA,TRBJ1-2,TGTGCCAGCAGTTATTCCAGGGGGCCCAACTATGGCTACACCTTC,CASSYSRGPNYGYTF
TRBV5-5,TRBD1,few,TRBJ2-2,TGTGCCAGCAGCACCGGACAGGGCGCCGGGGAGCTGTTTTTT,CASSTGQGAGELFF
TRBV11-2,NA,once,TRBJ1-1,TGTGCCAGCAGCTTAGATTGGGAAGCTTTCTTT,CASSLDWEAFF
TRBV11-2,NA,few,TRBJ2-2,TGTGCCAGCAGCAGCCTGATGTCCAAGGAGCTGTTTTTT,CASSSLMSKELFF
TRBV7-3,NA,NA,TRBJ2-3,TGTGCCAGCAGCTTTCAGGGAAGCACAGATACGCAGTATTTT,CASSFQGSTDTQYF
TRBV24-1,TRBD2,many,TRBJ2-1,TGTGCCACCAGTGGGACTAGCGGGAGTGTCTATGAGCAGTTCTTC,CATSGTSGSVYEQFF
TRBV20-1,NA,NA,TRBJ1-1,TGCAGTGCTCCATTACAGGTTCCTGAAGCTTTCTTT,CSAPLQVPEAFF
TRBV10-3,TRBD2,few,TRBJ2-1,TGTGCCATCAGAGTTGAAGGCGGGGGTTATTCCTACAATGAGCAGTTCTTC,CAIRVEGGGYSYNEQFF
TRBV12-3/TRBV12-4,NA,many,TRBJ2-3,TGTGCCAGCAGAACGTGGCAGGGGACGCAGTATTTT,CASRTWQGTQYF
TRBV18,NA,NA,TRBJ2-3,TGTGCCAGCTCACCTACAGGGATGGGAGATACGCAGTATTTT,CASSPTGMGDTQYF
TRBV10-3,NA,few,TRBJ1-5,TGTGCCATCAGTGAGTCAGGACTAAGGGGTCAGCCCCAGCATTTT,CAISESGLRGQPQHF
TRBV5-1,NA,NA,TRBJ1-6,TGCGCCAGCAGCTTGGCGGGCAGGGGAAATTCACCCCTCCACTTT,CASSLAGRGNSPLHF